Each of the 10 T cell receptor beta chains below was sequenced from the same sample in a study of monozygotic twins with inflammatory bowel disease. TCRdb reprocessed the 5' RACE reads; each CDR3 protein has one entry and no DNA is given. The sample has around 380,000 distinct CDR3 sequences. What was sequenced was blood. These receptors all stem from a human donor with ulcerative colitis or Crohn's disease, or a healthy co-twin of an affected twin (not recorded which).

This chain joins TRBV4-2 and TRBJ2-5. From germline, CDR1 is LGHNA and CDR2 YNFKEQ. This CDR3 spans 13 amino acids. CDR3 in amino acids: CASSPRLGETQYF.

The gene calls are TRBV19 and TRBJ2-7; TCRdb designates TRBD2, a call that cannot be tested without DNA. The CDR3 covers 13 residues. Germline CDR1 LNHDA, CDR2 SQIVND (reference sequence). The CDR3: CATGLAGTYEQYF.

The gene calls are TRBV6-5 and TRBJ1-2; TCRdb proposes TRBD1, but this gene call is untestable without DNA. From germline, CDR1 is MNHEY and CDR2 SVGAGI. This CDR3 comprises 13 residues. CDR3: CASSYPGDYGYTF.

The chain uses TRBV5-1 and TRBJ2-7; there is no DNA to check the TCRdb D call of TRBD1. CDR3 length: 14 amino acids. CDR1 SGHRS and CDR2 YFSETQ come from the germline V gene. CDR3 residues: CASSLGDTAYEQYF.

CDR3: CASSYQEGNGYTF. The rearrangement links TRBV7-9 to TRBJ1-2. Germline loops: CDR1 SEHNR, CDR2 FQNEAQ (reference sequence). CDR3 length equals 13 residues.

J is TRBJ1-1 and V is TRBV20-1. This CDR3 region has 15 residues. The germline CDR1 and CDR2 sequences are DFQATT and SNEGSKA (reference sequence). CDR3 protein: CSAPQYWGRDTEAFF.

CDR3 in amino acids: CASLHSGGAGEQFF. This chain joins TRBV18 and TRBJ2-1. Looked up from germline, CDR1 is KGHSH and CDR2 is LQKENI. The CDR3 is 14 amino acids.

J is TRBJ1-1 and V is TRBV20-1; the TCRdb D gene call, TRBD1, has no DNA to confirm it. This CDR3 spans 14 amino acids. Germline CDR1 DFQATT, CDR2 SNEGSKA (reference sequence). CDR3 sequence: CSARVTGWSSEAFF.

J is TRBJ2-2 and V is TRBV6-2 or TRBV6-3; TCRdb picks TRBD2, but there is no DNA to check that call. Germline CDR1 reads MNHEY; CDR2 reads SVGEGT. This CDR3 has 17 residues. The CDR3 sequence is CASSPLLIAGNTGELFF.

The chain has TRBV25-1 and TRBJ1-6; the TRBD1 assignment by TCRdb is unverifiable without DNA. Per germline, CDR1 MGHDK and CDR2 SYGVNS. The CDR3 sequence is 15 residues long. The CDR3 sequence is CASSKGWTYNSPLHF.